This T cell receptor (beta chain) was obtained from a study of T cell repertoires in cytomegalovirus infection. Study details: HLA-C-restricted CMV epitopes, recently identified, and well-studied HLA-B-restricted ones were used by the study. It can be stated that public TCR beta signatures indicated CMV infection as well as a matching HLA type.

Study-level points and caveats: Using cumulative public TCR beta family frequency, the authors identified those who carried CMV together with the relevant HLA. Predominance within the ex vivo response was attributable to HLA-C-restricted CMV-specific TCR beta clonotypes.

This CDR3 comprises 16 residues. The V end lost 5 bases, the J end lost 2 bases, and 16 bases lay between the germline ends. The germline CDR1 and CDR2 sequences are MNHNS and SASEGT. To note about this clonotype: The antigen remains unidentified.

In TCRdb, the reads were re-called with MiXCR into one record per CDR3 protein. The sample lists fewer than 1,000,000 distinct CDR3 sequences; roughly 30% were seen once. The receptor comes from a human donor in good health (CMV status not recorded). Some clones in this sample may be carry-over from other donors' samples. The chain has TRBV6-1 and TRBJ2-1; TRBD2 is a possible D gene (7 bases). The specimen comprised cultured CD8+ T cells from PBMCs, sampled from culture after CMV antigen stimulation. The chain's CDR3 is CASSNLRGGAYNEQFF. CDR3 DNA sequence: TGTGCCAGCAGTAATCTCAGGGGAGGGGCCTACAATGAGCAGTTCTTC.